These 8 T cell receptor beta chains share one sample of origin, sequenced in a study of T cells in Graves' hyperthyroidism and ophthalmopathy. Amplification yielded TCR beta CDR3 regions, with RNA transcripts as the source. First-round RT-PCR with HTBI primers amplified the TCR CDR3 region. Each CDR3 protein is one row after TCRdb ran MiXCR on the multiplex PCR reads. Here the sample spans around 440,000 distinct CDR3 sequences, approximately 15% being singletons. The sample taken for sequencing was blood. The source is a woman aged 18-29 years with Graves' hyperthyroidism.

This clonotype was seen repeatedly, ten times or more. V usage is TRBV18 and J usage is TRBJ2-1; 13 bases map to TRBD2. The CDR3 runs to 15 residues. The germline gives CDR1 KGHSH, CDR2 LQKENI. V shed 3 bases and J 9 bases; nucleotides not matched to a gene: 5. DNA of the CDR3: TGTGCCAGCTCACCCTGGACTAGCGGGAGTGGTGAGCAGTTCTTC. It encodes CASSPWTSGSGEQFF.

This clonotype was detected ten times or more. The rearrangement joins TRBV3-1 to TRBJ2-1; D gene unclear. There are 13 residues in the CDR3. CDR1 is LGHDT, CDR2 YNNKEL, per germline (reference sequence). With 0 bases removed from V and 7 bases from J, the gap between germline ends came to 7 bases. The CDR3 coding sequence is TGTGCCAGCAGCCAAGACTCCTCGAATGAGCAGTTCTTC. Protein sequence: CASSQDSSNEQFF.

This clonotype was recorded at least ten times. The chain uses TRBV28 and TRBJ2-1; the D is unclear. This CDR3 comprises 14 residues. V gave up 2 bases and J gave up 9 bases, with 14 bases separating them. Germline CDR1 reads MDHEN; CDR2 reads SYDVKM. In DNA form, the CDR3 reads TGTGCCAGCAGTTTACCGCAGACCGCTAGTGAGCAGTTCTTC. It translates to CASSLPQTASEQFF.

Comments on this clonotype: At one boundary the junction diverges from the germline segment, which might be a read error. The chain combines TRBV5-4 with TRBJ2-7, with D possibly being TRBD1 (6 bases). Germline CDR1 reads SGHNT; CDR2 reads YYREEE (reference sequence). This CDR3 contains 12 residues. The CDR3 spells CASSLAMGAVDF. CDR3 DNA: TGTGCCAGCAGCTTGGCCATGGGGGCAGTGGACTTC.

This clonotype was found a few times. The genes are TRBV6-2 or TRBV6-3 and TRBJ2-2, with 8 nucleotides matching TRBD2. V shed 2 bases, J shed 4 bases, and the junction held 12 bases outside the gene matches. Germline values: CDR1 MNHEY, CDR2 SVGEGT. This CDR3 region has 18 residues. The CDR3 coding sequence is TGTGCCAGCAGTTACGGAGGGTTCGCGGGGGGACGCACCGGGGAGCTGTTTTTT. Translation: CASSYGGFAGGRTGELFF.

This clonotype was observed a handful of times. The chain has TRBV20-1 and TRBJ2-2, with 9 nucleotides matching TRBD2. Germline V CDR1 and CDR2: DFQATT, SNEGSKA (reference sequence). CDR3 length: 14 residues. The ends lost 6 bases at V and 6 bases at J; junction bases unmatched: 8. In DNA form, the CDR3 reads TGCAGTGCCAAAAGCGGGGGGCGGGCCGGGGAGCTGTTTTTT. As protein: CSAKSGGRAGELFF.

This clonotype was counted at least ten times. This chain uses TRBV4-1 with TRBJ2-7; D is undetermined. The germline CDR1 and CDR2 sequences are MGHRA and YSYEKL. The CDR3 consists of 15 residues. V lost 4 bases and J lost 3, with 16 bases in between. CDR3 sequence: CASSRREGQVYEQYF. The CDR3 DNA reads TGCGCCAGCAGCCGCCGCGAAGGCCAAGTCTACGAGCAGTACTTC.

The chain is built from TRBV10-3 and TRBJ1-1; D remains ambiguous. The CDR3 has 14 amino acids. The germline gives CDR1 ENHRY, CDR2 SYGVKD. V gave up 4 bases and J gave up 3 bases, with 12 bases separating them. CDR3 loop: CAISGAGIYTEAFF. For the CDR3, the DNA is TGTGCCATCAGTGGGGCCGGAATTTACACTGAAGCTTTCTTT.